The entry that follows covers one T cell receptor (beta chain) sequence. After removal of 3 bases from V and 3 bases from J, the junction contained 10 bases not matched to a gene. CDR3 length equals 16 residues. Germline CDR1 is LNHDA and CDR2 is SQIVND (reference sequence). Every subset's genomic DNA went evenly onto several immunoSEQ plates. The table came from immunoSEQ multiplex PCR; TCRdb's copy has only in-frame clones and leaves some out. Seen here are 450,000 to 700,000 clones, less than 97% observed once, and the top ten hold 0.095% to 0.12%. These data originate in a study of shared clonotypes between healthy human individuals. CD45RO negativity and positive selection for CCR7 defined naive CD8 cells, a population that excluded terminally differentiated effector memory CD45RA+ cells.

Sequencing used naive CD8+ T cells sorted from blood. The chain carries TRBV19 and TRBJ1-2; 7 positions agree with TRBD1. The receptor comes from a woman younger than 45 in good health. The CDR3 is CASSIPGQLPDYGYTF. The DNA for the CDR3 is TGTGCCAGTAGTATCCCGGGACAGCTCCCCGACTATGGCTACACCTTC.